This TCR beta chain came from a study of shared clonotypes between healthy human individuals. V lost 4 bases to trimming and J lost 6 bases; unmatched junction nucleotides: 3. Per germline, CDR1 SQVTM and CDR2 ANQGSEA. This CDR3 contains 13 residues. With respect to this clone: The antigen remains unidentified.

The naive CD8 fraction comprised CD45RO-negative cells positively selected for CCR7 and excluded terminally differentiated effector memory CD45RA+ cells. Study observations and caveats: An expected dependence of interdonor clonotype sharing on sequencing depth was noted. Collection of samples was limited to blood; tissue repertoires likely differ.

Some 30,000 T cell genomes, or roughly 200 ng DNA, went into the sorted-subset replicate PCRs. In the original workflow: Junction-only immunoSEQ sequences carried no quality scores, so filtering differed. Libraries were prepared by immunoSEQ multiplex PCR; TCRdb keeps only in-frame clonotypes and omits some of them. V and J calls and clone size are those listed in that table; D and trimming were worked out from the DNA. The sample carries about 800,000 clones, 90% to 97% recorded once. The sequence was obtained from a man under 40 in good health. Sequencing was carried out using naive CD8+ T cells sorted from blood. This chain connects TRBV29-1 to TRBJ2-2, with 9 bases matching TRBD2. CDR3 DNA sequence: TGCAGCGTTGGGCGGGAGGGCCCCGGGGAGCTGTTTTTT. Translation gives CSVGREGPGELFF.